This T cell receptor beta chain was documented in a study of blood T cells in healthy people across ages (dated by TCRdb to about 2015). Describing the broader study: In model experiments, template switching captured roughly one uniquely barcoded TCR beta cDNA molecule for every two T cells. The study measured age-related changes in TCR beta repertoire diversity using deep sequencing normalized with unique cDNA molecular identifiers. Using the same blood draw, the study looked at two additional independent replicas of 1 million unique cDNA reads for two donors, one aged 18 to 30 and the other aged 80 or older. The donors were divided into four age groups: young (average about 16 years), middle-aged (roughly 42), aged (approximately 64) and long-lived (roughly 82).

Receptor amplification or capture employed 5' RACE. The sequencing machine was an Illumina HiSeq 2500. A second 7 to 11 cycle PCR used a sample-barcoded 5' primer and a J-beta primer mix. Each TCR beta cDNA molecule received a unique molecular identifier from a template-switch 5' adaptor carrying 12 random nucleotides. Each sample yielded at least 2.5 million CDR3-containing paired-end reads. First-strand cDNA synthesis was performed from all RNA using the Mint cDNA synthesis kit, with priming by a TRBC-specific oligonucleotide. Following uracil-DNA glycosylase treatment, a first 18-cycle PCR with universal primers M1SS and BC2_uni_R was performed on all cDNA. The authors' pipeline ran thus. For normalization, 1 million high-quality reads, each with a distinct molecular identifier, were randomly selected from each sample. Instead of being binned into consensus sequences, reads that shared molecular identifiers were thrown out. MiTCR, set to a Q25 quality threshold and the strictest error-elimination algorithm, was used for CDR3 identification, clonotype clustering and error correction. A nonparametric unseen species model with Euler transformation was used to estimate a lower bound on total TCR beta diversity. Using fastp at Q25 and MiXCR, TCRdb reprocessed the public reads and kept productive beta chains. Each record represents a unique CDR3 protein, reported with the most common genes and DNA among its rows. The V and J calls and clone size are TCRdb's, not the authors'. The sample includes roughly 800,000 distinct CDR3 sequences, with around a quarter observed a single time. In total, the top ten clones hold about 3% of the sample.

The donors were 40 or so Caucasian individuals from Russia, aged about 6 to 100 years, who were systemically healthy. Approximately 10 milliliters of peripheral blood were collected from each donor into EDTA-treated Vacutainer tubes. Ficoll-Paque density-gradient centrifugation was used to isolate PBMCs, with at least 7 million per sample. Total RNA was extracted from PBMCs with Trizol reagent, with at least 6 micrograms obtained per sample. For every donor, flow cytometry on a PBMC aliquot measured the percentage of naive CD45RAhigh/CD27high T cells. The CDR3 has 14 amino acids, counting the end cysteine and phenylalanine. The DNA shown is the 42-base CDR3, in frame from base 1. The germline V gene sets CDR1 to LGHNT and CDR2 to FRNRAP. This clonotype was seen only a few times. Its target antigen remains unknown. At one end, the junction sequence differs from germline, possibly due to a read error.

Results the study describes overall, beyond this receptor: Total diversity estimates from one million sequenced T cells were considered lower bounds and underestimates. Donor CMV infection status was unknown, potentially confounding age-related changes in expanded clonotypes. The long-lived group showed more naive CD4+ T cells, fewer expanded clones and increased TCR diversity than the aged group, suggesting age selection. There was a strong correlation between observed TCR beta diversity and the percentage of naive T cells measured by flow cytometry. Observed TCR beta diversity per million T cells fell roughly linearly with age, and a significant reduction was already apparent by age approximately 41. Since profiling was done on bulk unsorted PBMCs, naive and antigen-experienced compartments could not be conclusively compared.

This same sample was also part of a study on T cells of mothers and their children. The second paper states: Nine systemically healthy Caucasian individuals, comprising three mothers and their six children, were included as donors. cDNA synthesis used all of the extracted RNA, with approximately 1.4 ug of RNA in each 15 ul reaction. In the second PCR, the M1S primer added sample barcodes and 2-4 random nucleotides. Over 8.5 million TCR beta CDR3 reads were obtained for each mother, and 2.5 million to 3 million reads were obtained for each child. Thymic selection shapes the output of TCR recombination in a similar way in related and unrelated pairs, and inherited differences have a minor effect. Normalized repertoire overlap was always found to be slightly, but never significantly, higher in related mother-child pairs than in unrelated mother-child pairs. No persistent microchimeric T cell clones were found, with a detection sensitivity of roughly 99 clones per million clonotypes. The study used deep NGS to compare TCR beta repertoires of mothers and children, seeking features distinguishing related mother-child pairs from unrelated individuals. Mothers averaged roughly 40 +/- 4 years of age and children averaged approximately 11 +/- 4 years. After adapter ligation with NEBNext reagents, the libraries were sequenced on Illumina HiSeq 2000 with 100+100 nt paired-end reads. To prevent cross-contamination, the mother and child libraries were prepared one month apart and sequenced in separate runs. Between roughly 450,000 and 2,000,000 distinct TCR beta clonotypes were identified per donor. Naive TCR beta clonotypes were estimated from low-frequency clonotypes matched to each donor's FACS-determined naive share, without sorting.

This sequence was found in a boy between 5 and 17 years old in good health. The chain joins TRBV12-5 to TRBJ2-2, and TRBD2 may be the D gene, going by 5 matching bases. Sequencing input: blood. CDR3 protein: CASGLDTHTGELFF. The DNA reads TGTGCTAGTGGTTTGGATACACACACCGGGGAGCTGTTCTTT.